This paragraph reports one TCR beta chain. This sample was taken from a study of OX40 agonist ivuxolimab in advanced cancers. The length of the CDR3 is 16 residues. Germline loops: CDR1 KGHSH, CDR2 LQKENI. V was pared by 2 bases and J by 5 bases, with 9 bases of the junction left unmatched. Produced via immunoSEQ multiplex PCR; TCRdb's table is partial and in-frame only. The sample includes around 79,000 clones, over 75% of them seen just once. Patients who had autoimmune disease history or got systemic immunosuppression were left out. Peripheral blood came from all dose cohorts at three timepoints. The sequences come from CD4+ or CD8+ T cells sorted from blood, collected in a trial of the OX40 agonist ivuxolimab. This receptor was identified in an adult with an advanced solid tumor such as melanoma, head and neck, liver or kidney cancer. The J gene is TRBJ1-5, the V gene TRBV18; 7 bases line up with TRBD1. In DNA, the CDR3 is TGTGCCAGCTCACCAAGACAGGAGGGGGCCTATCAGCCCCAGCATTTT. Residues: CASSPRQEGAYQPQHF.